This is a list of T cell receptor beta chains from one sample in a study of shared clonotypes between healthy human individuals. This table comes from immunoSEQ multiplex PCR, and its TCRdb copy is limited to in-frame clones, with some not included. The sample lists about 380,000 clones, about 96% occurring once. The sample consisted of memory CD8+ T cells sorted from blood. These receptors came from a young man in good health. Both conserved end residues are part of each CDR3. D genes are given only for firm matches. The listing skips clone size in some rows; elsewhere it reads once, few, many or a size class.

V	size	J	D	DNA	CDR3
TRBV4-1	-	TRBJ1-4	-	TGCGCCAGCAGCCAAGATGGCGGGGCAACTAATGAAAAACTGTTTTTT	CASSQDGGATNEKLFF
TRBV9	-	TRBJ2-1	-	TGTGCCAGCAGCCCGGTTGGCCGTGAGCAGTTCTTC	CASSPVGREQFF
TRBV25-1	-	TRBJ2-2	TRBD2	TGTGCCAGCAGTTCTCTAGCGGGAGTGACCGGGGAGCTGTTTTTT	CASSSLAGVTGELFF
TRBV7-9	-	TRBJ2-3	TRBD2	TGTGCCAGCAGCTTGGGACTAGCCGCAGATACGCAGTATTTT	CASSLGLAADTQYF
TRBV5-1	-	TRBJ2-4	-	TGCGCCAGCAGCTTGGATGTCTCAGCCAAAAACATTCAGTACTTC	CASSLDVSAKNIQYF
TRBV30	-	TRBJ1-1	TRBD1	TGTGCCTGGAGCAACAGGGGTCGGGCTTTCTTT	CAWSNRGRAFF
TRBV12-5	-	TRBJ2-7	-	TGTGCTAGTGGTTTTAGCGAGCAGTACTTC	CASGFSEQYF
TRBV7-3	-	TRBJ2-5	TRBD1	TGTGCCAGCAGCTTGGGACAGGCGGGGACCCAGTACTTC	CASSLGQAGTQYF
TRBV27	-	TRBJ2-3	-	TGTGCCAGCAGTTTATGGGTAGCTAGCACAGATACGCAGTATTTT	CASSLWVASTDTQYF
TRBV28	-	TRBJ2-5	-	TGTGCCAGCAGTTTTTTGGGGGAGACCCAGTACTTC	CASSFLGETQYF
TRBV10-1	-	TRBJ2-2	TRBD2	TGCGCCAGCAGTGAGTCGACTAGCGGGAGAGTCGCCGGGGAGCTGTTTTTT	CASSESTSGRVAGELFF
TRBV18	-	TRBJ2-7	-	TGTGCCAGCTCACCACCGTCCCCCCGCGGCGAGCAGTACTTC	CASSPPSPRGEQYF
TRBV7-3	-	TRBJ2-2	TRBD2	TGTGCCAGCAGCTCGACTAGCGGGAGCACCGGGGAGCTGTTTTTT	CASSSTSGSTGELFF
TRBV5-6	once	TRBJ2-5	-	TGTGCCAGCAGCTTGAGGGTTCGGGACAAAGAGACCCAGTACTTC	CASSLRVRDKETQYF